These T cell receptor beta chains were read from a single sample in a study of CD8 T cells in ankylosing spondylitis. Using its own MiXCR run on the 5' RACE reads, TCRdb lists one record per CDR3 protein. Here the sample spans about 160,000 distinct CDR3 sequences, around 16% being singletons. Sequencing was performed on blood, either unsorted or a sorted T cell fraction (not recorded which). The receptor set was obtained from a male donor with ankylosing spondylitis or in good health (not recorded which). Each CDR3 is given with its conserved first and last residue. D genes are given only for firm matches. Where a row states a size, it is once, few, many or the class of an expanded clone; other rows omit it.

TRBV2	.	.	TRBJ1-2	TGTGCCAGCAGTGTCGTATGGGGCTACACCTTC	CASSVVWGYTF
TRBV19	.	.	TRBJ1-1	TGTGCCACTGCGGCGGGCAGAAGCCCTGAAGCTTTCTTT	CATAAGRSPEAFF
TRBV4-1	.	.	TRBJ2-7	TGCGCCAGCAGCCGCCTAATATCCTACGAGCAGTACTTC	CASSRLISYEQYF
TRBV6-5	TRBD2	many	TRBJ2-2	TGTGCCAGCAGTTACTCGGGTCTAGCGGGAAACACCGGGGAGCTGTTTTTT	CASSYSGLAGNTGELFF
TRBV6-2/TRBV6-3	TRBD2	.	TRBJ2-7	TGTGCCAGCAGAGCGGGAGGTGCCTACGAGCAGTACTTC	CASRAGGAYEQYF
TRBV28	.	many	TRBJ2-2	TGTGCCAGCATTGGCCCAGGGAACACCGGGGAGCTGTTTTTT	CASIGPGNTGELFF
TRBV5-1	.	.	TRBJ1-1	TGCGCCAGCAGCTTGGACGGGAGGGGCGCTGAAGCTTTCTTT	CASSLDGRGAEAFF
TRBV14	.	few	TRBJ1-1	TGTGCCAGCAGCCACGCACCTCAGGGGAGCACTGAAGCTTTCTTT	CASSHAPQGSTEAFF
TRBV27	.	.	TRBJ1-3	TGTGCCAGCAGTATGTCAGGCCTCTCTGGAAACACCATATATTTT	CASSMSGLSGNTIYF
TRBV28	.	many	TRBJ2-5	TGTGCCAGCAGTGCACAAGAGACCCAGTACTTC	CASSAQETQYF
TRBV12-3/TRBV12-4	TRBD2	many	TRBJ2-1	TGTGCCATCAGAAGCGGGAGGGCCCCCTACAATGAGCAGTTCTTC	CAIRSGRAPYNEQFF
TRBV29-1	.	few	TRBJ2-6	TGCAGCGTTGACCATCCTACTCTGGGGGGGGCCAACGTCCTGACTTTC	CSVDHPTLGGANVLTF
TRBV13	.	.	TRBJ2-5	TGTGCCAGCAGCTTAGGCCCCAGTGGAATTGGGAAGACCCAGTACTTC	CASSLGPSGIGKTQYF
TRBV12-3/TRBV12-4	.	many	TRBJ2-5	TGTGCCAGCAGTTTACTTAGGGGGGCATGGGAGACCCAGTACTTC	CASSLLRGAWETQYF
TRBV18	.	many	TRBJ1-1	TGTGCCAGCTTGTCGGGGTCGGACACTGAAGCTTTCTTT	CASLSGSDTEAFF
TRBV9	.	.	TRBJ2-3	TGTGCCAGCAGCTCCCTTAGGGGACCCACAGATACGCAGTATTTT	CASSSLRGPTDTQYF
TRBV28	TRBD1	few	TRBJ1-5	TGTGCCAGCAGTTTCGACAGGGCCTATAGCAATCAGCCCCAGCATTTT	CASSFDRAYSNQPQHF
TRBV18	TRBD1	.	TRBJ2-2	TGTGCCAGCTCGGACAGGGGTGAGACCGGGGAGCTGTTTTTT	CASSDRGETGELFF
TRBV29-1	TRBD1	few	TRBJ2-7	TGCAGCGTCCAGGACAGGGGGACTACCTACGAGCAGTACTTC	CSVQDRGTTYEQYF
TRBV20-1	TRBD1	many	TRBJ2-1	TGCAGTGCGGGGACAGGGCTAAGTTACAATGAGCAGTTCTTC	CSAGTGLSYNEQFF
TRBV28	.	.	TRBJ1-6	TGTGCCAGCAGTTCCAGTAGCTCCTATAATTCACCCCTCCACTTT	CASSSSSSYNSPLHF
TRBV12-3/TRBV12-4	.	many	TRBJ2-3	TGTGCCAGCAGTTTAACCGGACAGAGAGATACGCAGTATTTT	CASSLTGQRDTQYF
TRBV2	.	few	TRBJ2-5	TGTGCCAGCAGTGAAGCGCTTGACTTTTTTGGGGGGACCCAGTACTTC	CASSEALDFFGGTQYF
TRBV6-4	.	.	TRBJ2-3	TGTGCCAGCAGTGACGGGAGTACGGATACGCAGTATTTT	CASSDGSTDTQYF
TRBV10-3	.	few	TRBJ2-7	TGTGCCATCAGTCGGGGGGACAGAGCCTACGAGCAGTACTTC	CAISRGDRAYEQYF
TRBV20-1	.	many	TRBJ1-4	TGCAGTGCAGCGCAGGGCTGGTCAGAAGAAAAACTGTTTTTT	CSAAQGWSEEKLFF
TRBV28	TRBD2	.	TRBJ2-2	TGTGCCAGCAGCTCCCCACGACCGGGACTAGCGAGCCCTAACACCGGGGAGCTGTTTTTT	CASSSPRPGLASPNTGELFF
TRBV3-1	.	.	TRBJ2-1	TGTGCCAGCAGCCCTGGGACCCGCAGAGTTGAGCAGTTCTTC	CASSPGTRRVEQFF
TRBV6-5	TRBD1	many	TRBJ1-1	TGTGCCAGCAGTTACAGGAAGGGACAGTTGAACACTGAAGCTTTCTTT	CASSYRKGQLNTEAFF
TRBV18	.	few	TRBJ1-1	TGTGCCAGCTCTCCCTCCAGGGACGCTGAAGCTTTCTTT	CASSPSRDAEAFF
TRBV20-1	TRBD1	many	TRBJ2-2	TGCAGTGCTACCGGGACAGGGTACACCGGGGAGCTGTTTTTT	CSATGTGYTGELFF
TRBV7-2	.	.	TRBJ1-6	TGTGCCAGCAGTTCTGACAGCCTCTTGGGAGTTTCACCCCTCCACTTT	CASSSDSLLGVSPLHF
TRBV5-1	.	.	TRBJ2-2	TGCGCCAGTATAGGACAGCCGAACACCGGGGAGCTGTTTTTT	CASIGQPNTGELFF
TRBV20-1	.	.	TRBJ1-5	TGCAGTGCCAGCTGGAGACAGTCCCGGAGCAATCAGCCCCAGCATTTT	CSASWRQSRSNQPQHF
TRBV7-2	.	few	TRBJ2-7	TGTGCCAGCAGCTTATCCCCAAGTCCCTACTACGAGCAGTACTTC	CASSLSPSPYYEQYF
TRBV4-2	.	once	TRBJ2-1	TGTGCCAGCAGCCGTGAGGGGAGCTCCTACAATGAGCAGTTCTTC	CASSREGSSYNEQFF
TRBV20-1	TRBD2	many	TRBJ2-1	TGCAGTGCTAGAGGCTGGACTAGCGGGAGGGACTCCTACAATGAGCAGTTCTTC	CSARGWTSGRDSYNEQFF
TRBV12-3/TRBV12-4	TRBD2	.	TRBJ2-7	TGTGCCAGCAGTCTTGGGACTAGCGGGAGCGAGCAGTACTTC	CASSLGTSGSEQYF
TRBV10-3	.	many	TRBJ2-2	TGTGCCATCAGTGATTACAGGGTAGACACCGGGGAGCTGTTTTTT	CAISDYRVDTGELFF
TRBV30	TRBD2	.	TRBJ2-1	TGTGCCTGGAGCGGGAGGGCCATCGGTGAGCAGTTCTTC	CAWSGRAIGEQFF
TRBV5-1	.	many	TRBJ2-7	TGCGCCAGCAGCCCGGAACAGGAATCCTACGAGCAGTACTTC	CASSPEQESYEQYF
TRBV27	.	.	TRBJ2-7	TGTGCCAGCAGAGGGGGGCTAAGGTCCTACGAGCAGTACTTC	CASRGGLRSYEQYF
TRBV28	.	few	TRBJ2-3	TGTGCCACCATGTGGGGCGGTAGCACAGATACGCAGTATTTT	CATMWGGSTDTQYF
TRBV7-2	.	.	TRBJ2-1	TGTGCCAGCAGCCGCGGATTATGGGAGACCAATGAGCAGTTCTTC	CASSRGLWETNEQFF
TRBV5-1	.	few	TRBJ1-2	TGCGCCAGCAGCTTGGAAGGGATCTATGGCTACACCTTC	CASSLEGIYGYTF
TRBV5-1	TRBD2	few	TRBJ2-3	TGCGCCAGCAGCCTGAGGACTAGCGGGGTTGTTACGCAGTATTTT	CASSLRTSGVVTQYF
TRBV6-5	.	.	TRBJ1-6	TGTGCCAGCAGTTTCTCAGTCCGAGGGAATTCACCCCTCCACTTT	CASSFSVRGNSPLHF
TRBV6-5	.	.	TRBJ1-4	TGTGCCAGCAGTTACTCGGGGGAAGTCAACGAAAAACTGTTTTTT	CASSYSGEVNEKLFF
TRBV20-1	.	many	TRBJ2-5	TGCAGTGAGGTCCCCAGGGCCGGCGAGACCCAGTACTTC	CSEVPRAGETQYF
TRBV5-1	.	.	TRBJ1-6	TGCGCCAGCAGCTTGGTGGGGACACGGGATTCACCCCTCCACTTT	CASSLVGTRDSPLHF
TRBV9	.	many	TRBJ2-2	TGTGCCAGCAGCGCGGGACCCACCGGGGAGCTGTTTTTT	CASSAGPTGELFF
TRBV4-1	.	many	TRBJ1-4	TGCGCCAGCAGCGGAGGGGGGGAAGAAAAACTGTTTTTT	CASSGGGEEKLFF
TRBV10-3	TRBD1	many	TRBJ2-1	TGTGCCATCAGTGAACGGGACAGGGGCTACAATGAGCAGTTCTTC	CAISERDRGYNEQFF
TRBV5-1	TRBD1	many	TRBJ2-6	TGCGCCAGCCGGAGGGACAGGGGATCCTCCGGGGCCAACGTCCTGACTTTC	CASRRDRGSSGANVLTF
TRBV19	.	.	TRBJ1-2	TGTGCCAGTACCCAACAGGAAACCGCCCGTAACTATGGCTACACCTTC	CASTQQETARNYGYTF